This T cell receptor (beta chain) was found in a study of blood T cell repertoires in COVID-19. Background on the study: Sites across the United States, Italy and Spain contributed samples from acute and convalescent COVID-19. T cells, B-cell-depleted T cells, or PBMCs supplied cDNA or gDNA.

In the authors' methods: Amplifying reference gene primers gave estimates of nucleated cell counts. The repertoire was sequenced with immunoSEQ multiplex PCR; TCRdb's copy has only in-frame clones and lacks some. V, J and clone size are taken as reported in that table, and D and trimming were inferred from the DNA itself. Of 250,000 or so clones in the sample, 88% were seen once. Germline CDR1 is SGHVS and CDR2 is FQNEAQ. V lost 2 bases to trimming and J lost 4 bases, with 12 bases between them. This CDR3 has 15 amino acids. The chain has TRBV7-8 and TRBJ2-1; possible D gene TRBD1, 6 bases. Input material: peripheral blood. The sequence was obtained from an older woman with acute or convalescent COVID-19. The CDR3 spells CASSLRDTLYNEQFF. CDR3 in DNA: TGTGCCAGCAGCTTACGGGACACCCTATACAATGAGCAGTTCTTC.